This T cell receptor (beta chain) was recovered during a study of cytomegalovirus exposure and HLA in healthy donors. Overall study: Out of fewer than 500 genotyped donors, roughly 83% belonged to the Caucasian-associated ancestry cluster. General study findings and limits: Across all donors, roughly uniform sequencing depth was an assumption of the presence/absence analyses.

Each donor's status was that of a healthy bone marrow donor. Germline V gene sequence: CDR1 MNHEY, CDR2 SMNVEV (reference sequence). V shed 5 bases and J shed 5 bases, with 18 bases lying between them. The length of the CDR3 is 15 residues. 13 Jbeta primers and 60 Vbeta primers were used for the PCR. Repertoires were generated with immunoSEQ multiplex PCR, while TCRdb's copy carries only in-frame clones and drops some. The sample consists of approximately 260,000 clones, approximately 91% of them appearing once. A word on this clone: As yet, its antigen is unknown.

The source material was PBMCs. This rearrangement joins TRBV27 to TRBJ1-1, with D hard to call. The TCR sequence derives from a girl aged 2 to 9 in good health and CMV-seronegative. CDR3 sequence (DNA): TGTGCCAGCAGTCCGAAACGGATATCTAGGACTGAAGCTTTCTTT. Translated: CASSPKRISRTEAFF.